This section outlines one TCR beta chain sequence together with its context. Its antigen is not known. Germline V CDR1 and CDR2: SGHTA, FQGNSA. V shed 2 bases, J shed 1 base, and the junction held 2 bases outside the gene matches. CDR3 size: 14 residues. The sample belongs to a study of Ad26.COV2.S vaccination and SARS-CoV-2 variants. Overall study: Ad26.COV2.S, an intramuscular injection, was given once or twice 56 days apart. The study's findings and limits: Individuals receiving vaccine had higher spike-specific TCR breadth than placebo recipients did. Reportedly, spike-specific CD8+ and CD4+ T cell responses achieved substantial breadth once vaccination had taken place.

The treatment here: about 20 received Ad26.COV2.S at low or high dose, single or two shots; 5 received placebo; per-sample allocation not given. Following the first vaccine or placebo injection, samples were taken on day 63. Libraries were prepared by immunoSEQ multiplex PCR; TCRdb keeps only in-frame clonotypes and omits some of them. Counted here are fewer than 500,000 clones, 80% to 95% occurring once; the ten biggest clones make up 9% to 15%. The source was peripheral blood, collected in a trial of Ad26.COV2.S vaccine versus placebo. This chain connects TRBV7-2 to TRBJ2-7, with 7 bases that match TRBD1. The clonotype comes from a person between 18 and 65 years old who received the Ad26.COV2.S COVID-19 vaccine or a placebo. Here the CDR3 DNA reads TGTGCCAGCAGCTTAAACAGGGGATCCTACGAGCAGTACTTC. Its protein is CASSLNRGSYEQYF.